These 11 T cell receptor beta chains originate from one sample sequenced in a study of shared clonotypes between healthy human individuals. Assay: immunoSEQ multiplex PCR; the TCRdb copy retains only in-frame clones and omits some. The data contain roughly 1.4 million clones, approximately 98.5% of them singletons. The sequenced sample was naive CD4+ T cells sorted from blood. Subset denoted: CD45RA+ positively selected. The receptors were sampled from a man aged 25 to 40 in good health.

The V call is TRBV7-3, the J call TRBJ2-2; TRBD2 might be the D (6 bases). The V end was cut by 5 bases, the J end by 0 bases, with 7 bases between. Germline V gene lookup returns CDR1 SGHTA and CDR2 FQGTGA. This CDR3 spans 14 amino acids. This CDR3 reads CASSRDSNTGELFF. The CDR3 DNA sequence: TGTGCCAGCAGCCGGGACTCGAACACCGGGGAGCTGTTTTTT.

The chain couples TRBV15 to TRBJ2-7, with TRBD2 matching over 7 bases. This CDR3 comprises 17 residues. Germline CDR1 LNHNV, CDR2 YYDKDF (reference sequence). The junction had 12 bases not matched to a gene; V was cut back by 1 base and J by 3 bases. CDR3 nucleotide sequence: TGTGCCACCAGCAGAGGTCTGGGGGGGTTGGGGAGCTACGAGCAGTACTTC. Protein: CATSRGLGGLGSYEQYF.

CDR3 loop: CASSQLKSGNREGEAFF. CDR3 DNA: TGCGCCAGCAGTCAATTAAAATCGGGTAACAGGGAGGGTGAAGCTTTCTTT. The chain carries TRBV23-1 and TRBJ1-1, with D maybe TRBD1 (6 bases). TRBV23-1 is assigned to the ORF class and has an uncertain function. CDR3 size: 17 residues. Trimming shortened V by 1 base and J by 7 bases, and 22 bases separated the two germline ends.

The rearrangement uses TRBV2 and TRBJ2-1; D remains unclear. V lost 0 bases to trimming and J lost 7 bases, with 7 bases between them. CDR1 SNHLY and CDR2 FYNNEI come from the germline V gene. CDR3 length equals 13 residues. CDR3 coding DNA: TGTGCCAGCAGTGAAGCGCTTCTGAATGAGCAGTTCTTC. It specifies CASSEALLNEQFF.

This clone was seen a single time. The genes are TRBV19 and TRBJ1-5; D perhaps matches TRBD1 (6 bases). V was clipped by 5 bases and J by 4 bases, with 9 bases between them. Germline V gene data show CDR1 as LNHDA and CDR2 as SQIVND (reference sequence). The CDR3 is made up of 13 amino acids. CDR3 DNA sequence: TGTGCCAGTAGTGTCGGACAGAATCAGCCCCAGCATTTT. This gives the protein CASSVGQNQPQHF.

The chain is built from TRBV9 and TRBJ2-3, with unresolved D. The germline V gene has CDR1 SGDLS and CDR2 YYNGEE. This CDR3 is built from 13 residues. Deletions cut 1 base from V and 5 bases from J, with 8 bases between. The CDR3 region is CASSVTDLDTQYF. The DNA of the CDR3 is TGTGCCAGCAGCGTAACTGATCTAGATACGCAGTATTTT.

V is TRBV7-2 and J is TRBJ2-7; weak D call: TRBD2 (6 bases). This CDR3 contains 13 residues. V lost 4 bases and J 0 bases, leaving 7 bases between the germline ends. CDR1 SGHTA and CDR2 FQGNSA come from the germline V gene. The CDR3 region is CASSWGLSYEQYF. As DNA, the CDR3 is TGTGCCAGCAGCTGGGGACTCTCCTACGAGCAGTACTTC.

V and J are TRBV4-3 and TRBJ2-1; weak D call: TRBD1 (6 bases). From germline, CDR1 is LGHNA and CDR2 YSLEER. V was cut by 0 bases and J by 4 bases, with 13 bases left in between. This CDR3 region has 16 residues. The CDR3 spells CASSQEGRGIYNEQFF. The CDR3 nucleotides are TGCGCCAGCAGCCAAGAGGGTAGGGGGATATACAATGAGCAGTTCTTC.

This sequence joins TRBV10-3 and TRBJ2-2, with 9 bases fitting TRBD1. Per the germline V gene, CDR1 is ENHRY and CDR2 is SYGVKD. CDR3 size: 14 residues. Trimming at V came to 7 bases and at J to 3 bases, leaving 3 bases not matched to a gene. The CDR3 loop is CAINRDRDTGELFF. Here the CDR3 DNA reads TGTGCCATCAATAGGGACAGGGACACCGGGGAGCTGTTTTTT.

The chain couples TRBV25-1 to TRBJ2-2; 11 bases are a match to TRBD1. CDR1 is MGHDK and CDR2 is SYGVNS in the germline V gene. The CDR3 is made up of 14 amino acids. With V trimmed by 6 bases and J by 5 bases, 2 bases remained unmatched. The chain's CDR3 is CASSGQGATGELFF. In nucleotides, the CDR3 is TGTGCCAGCAGCGGACAGGGGGCAACCGGGGAGCTGTTTTTT.

The chain links TRBV18 to TRBJ2-1; 9 bases match TRBD2. V gave up 3 bases and J gave up 7 bases; unmatched junction bases: 7. Looked up from germline, CDR1 is KGHSH and CDR2 is LQKENI. CDR3 length equals 15 residues. CDR3 residues: CASSPIPSGMNEQFF. CDR3 DNA: TGTGCCAGCTCACCTATCCCTAGCGGGATGAATGAGCAGTTCTTC.